This T cell receptor (beta chain) was observed in a study of neurological immune-mediated disorders (dated by TCRdb to the late 2010s). Context from the whole study: Peripheral blood TCR-beta repertoires from HTLV-I-associated myelopathy (HAM/TSP) patients, multiple sclerosis patients and healthy controls were compared by UMI-based sequencing. Alongside PBMC samples, the set of some 100 TCR-beta libraries contained longitudinal samples, technical triplicates, and paired CD4+ and CD8+ T-cell subsets that had been sorted. Technical triplicate libraries were sequenced to precisely calculate how much the frequency of each individual clone varied. The cohort included about 70 subjects: 14 with HAM/TSP, about 34 with multiple sclerosis, and around 20 healthy controls.

The CDR3 has 16 amino acids, counting the end cysteine and phenylalanine. Left in the record is the CDR3 DNA by itself, 48 bases read in frame from the first base. CDR1 and CDR2 are drawn from the germline V gene (reference sequence): SGHKS, YYEKEE. Germline trimming amounts to 4 bases on V and 5 bases on J, with 12 as the count of junction bases outside the gene matches. Per the publication, the time point label means: technical triplicate 2. For the unsorted PBMC libraries, 2 million PBMCs were stored in RNAlater at -80 degrees C until RNA extraction and were used to generate the libraries. Peripheral blood underwent Ficoll-Hypaque density gradient centrifugation to isolate PBMCs, which were then cryopreserved in liquid nitrogen. This clonotype was seen many times. Its specific antigen is unknown. Per-base quality was not reported, and no clone a single base away is much larger than it. cDNA was synthesized by template-switch 5'RACE using a primer with a 10-nucleotide random unique molecular identifier that tagged each TCR transcript. Each sequencing run produced over 170 million TCR-beta sequences covering 15-18 subjects. Total RNA was extracted with the RNeasy kit. Using the KAPA Real-time Library Amplification kit, TCR-beta VDJ regions were amplified with primers for the TCR constant region and the 5'RACE anchor. A first PCR added sample indexes and Illumina adaptors, after which a second PCR increased the library yield. After purification with Ampure beads, the TCR product of roughly 650 bp was size-selected on a 2% E-gel SizeSelection system. Library quality was checked on a Bioanalyzer, concentration was measured with Qubit, and libraries were quantified with the Kapa Library Quantification kit before pooling. An Illumina HiSeq 2500 sequenced the libraries paired-end 2 x 150 bp. To increase sequence diversity, roughly 23-30% phiX was spiked into each library pool. As for the original processing: The UMI-based MiGEC pipeline processed quality-filtered reads and removed over 85% of raw TCR sequences during error correction. VDJ genes were aligned to IMGT germline references, and clonotypes were defined by unique CDR3 amino acid sequence plus V-J genes. VDJtools evaluated clonal expansion, Shannon diversity and CDR3 relatedness (CalcPairwiseDistances, ClusterSamples); CLCbio workbench built phylogenetic trees. A clone was classed as expanded if it had 8 or more unique UMIs, a cutoff based on coefficient-of-variation modelling across technical triplicates. TCRdb trimmed the raw reads at Q25, called clones with MiXCR and kept productive beta chains. Under each unique CDR3 protein, matching rows form one entry showing the most common genes and DNA. It is TCRdb's table, rather than the study itself, that gives the V and J calls and clone size. This sample holds about 55,000 distinct CDR3 sequences; less than 25% were observed only once. 3.5% to 5.5% of the sample is taken by the ten largest.

Points the paper makes about the study in general: Across subjects, expanded clones never shared an identical CDR3 amino acid sequence, which suggests that the TCR-beta repertoires in every group were private. TCR clonal expansion was highest in HAM/TSP patients and lowest in MS patients, with MS patients falling below even healthy controls.

The sequenced sample consisted of PBMCs. The receptor's source is a man in his sixties with HTLV-1-associated myelopathy (HAM/TSP). Here the chain combines TRBV5-5 and TRBJ2-5, and 9 junctional nucleotides match TRBD1. The sequenced DNA is TGTGCCAGCAGCCTGGACAGGGGAAGGAGTGTGGAGACCCAGTACTTC. This codes for CASSLDRGRSVETQYF.